This T cell receptor (beta chain) was profiled in a study of cytomegalovirus exposure and HLA in healthy donors (TCRdb year 2017). Background on the whole study: In an earlier analysis of approximately 500 of the donors, 276 Gb of sequence data and just under 120 million unique TCR beta sequences from 150 million to 200 million T cells were reported. Of the roughly 400 genotyped donors, about 80% fell in the genetic ancestry cluster associated with self-reported Caucasian donors. Among a few hundred genotyped donors of the cohort, an average of about 240,000 unique TCR beta nucleotide sequences were sequenced per donor, approximately 20% of them non-productive. Every repertoire in the discovery cohort had been generated on one and the same sequencing platform. To predict cytomegalovirus infection status, the study brought together high-throughput TCR immunosequencing, statistical association of individual TCRs with disease status, and machine learning. In a later genetic analysis, genome-wide SNP genotypes for about 60% of the 666 donors were used, and that subset was treated as a discovery cohort. In a later analysis, previously published TCR beta repertoires from about 670 donors were re-analyzed and high-resolution HLA genotyping was added so that TCR occurrence patterns could be studied. The study used immunosequencing to profile the T cell repertoires of 600 to 850 subjects and linked those repertoires to cytomegalovirus serostatus. Both class I and class II loci were covered by HLA typing, at four-digit resolution. The aim of the study was to test whether cataloging public T cell receptors could identify signatures of past pathogen exposure. Because of strong linkage in the cohort, 5 or 6 DR-DQ haplotypes were treated as single units for association and clustering. To decide whether each TCR beta V gene segment behaved as functional or pseudogenic, an earlier analysis of several hundred of the donors relied on high-throughput TCR beta sequencing. Typing coverage varied by locus: roughly 629-630 donors for A, B, C, DRB1 and DQB1; roughly 560 for DQA1; about 590 for DPA1; around 490 for DPB1. Alongside the repertoire data, information on donor age, sex, ethnicity and CMV serostatus was compiled. An early release covering 550 to 700 HLA-typed donors comprised about 300 gigabases of sequencing data and approximately 80 million unique TCR sequences. In the later analysis, no new phenotypic data were used to find candidate immune exposures; instead, reliance was placed on TCR beta sequences and their occurrence across donors. Along with the 666-subject first cohort, a separate validation cohort of over 90 different subjects was used. The research as a whole found: Because some donors lacked HLA typing at each locus, the association tests relied only on the typed subset. The presence/absence analyses assumed that sequencing depth was roughly uniform across donors, and that assumption may not be true. Most TCR sequences were observed very rarely across donors, whereas some public TCRs were present in many individuals. Linkage disequilibrium might explain the correlated functional status among segregating V segments, but an unknown experimental factor could not be ruled out. In an earlier analysis of around 500 of the donors, most TCR beta V segments appeared in productive rearrangements about 90% or about 30% of the time, broadly matching IMGT annotations. A few of the identified cytomegalovirus-associated TCR beta chains were confirmed in vitro to be specific for cytomegalovirus antigens. The authors suggested that the approach could potentially be generalized to other disease states and immunological phenotypes. A later analysis found that HLA-associated TCR beta chains were more clonally expanded and had lower generation probabilities than equally common non-associated chains. Immune exposure information for the cohort was limited to CMV serostatus. A later analysis found that most CMV-associated TCR beta chains appeared HLA-restricted, with HLA associations seemingly driven largely by CMV exposure. A group of highly shared sequence variants was considered likely to be a technical artifact of the sequencing pipeline. In a later analysis, more than 15,000 TCR beta sequences were associated with specific HLA alleles at a false discovery rate of 0.05. When HLA alleles, especially DR and DQ, strongly co-occurred, TCR associations were difficult to assign to individual alleles. In a later genetic analysis, a missense DCLRE1C variant was associated with V-gene and J-gene trimming of TCR beta chains, and the association was replicated in an independent cohort. A total of around 150 TCR beta chains were listed by the study as associated with cytomegalovirus. In this cohort, only TCR beta chains were sequenced, and detectable features were limited by the absence of alpha or paired-chain data. In a later genetic analysis, fewer N-insertions in productive TCRs were reported among donors in an Asian-associated ancestry cluster than the approximately 670-donor mean. The classifier was reported to diagnose cytomegalovirus status with high specificity and sensitivity in both the original cohort and the validation cohort. According to a later analysis, parvovirus B19, influenza, CMV and Epstein-Barr virus appeared linked to several top co-occurrence clusters. The earlier analysis of fewer than 750 of the donors excluded about 16 rarely observed V segments, including chromosome 9 orphons, because counts were too low. According to a later analysis, TCR association rates differed among HLA loci, with DRB1 alleles showing the most associated TCRs and HLA-C alleles showing the fewest. Because the 87-base-pair reads could not distinguish some IMGT-functional V segments, including TRBV6-2 and TRBV6-3, those segments were excluded. A further reported finding was that TCR beta sequences accurately predicted the HLA-A and HLA-B alleles for most subjects in the first cohort.

In the case of this clone: The specificity of this receptor is unknown. No much larger clone is present one base from it, and per-base qualities are unavailable.

CDR1 and CDR2 (MNHEY, SMNVEV) derive from the germline V gene (reference sequence). Taken from cysteine to phenylalanine, the CDR3 has 16 residues. The retained sequence is limited to the CDR3, 48 bases, with the frame set at the first base. Trimming accounts for 6 bases at V and 8 bases at J, while the number of junction bases matched to no gene is 15. Receptors were amplified or captured by the immunoSEQ multiplex PCR assay. A mixture of 60 forward primers for TCR Vbeta segments and 13 reverse primers for TCR Jbeta segments was used in the multiplex PCR. A multiplex PCR assay on genomic DNA amplified the CDR3 region of rearranged TCR beta genes. On the Illumina HiSeq System, the amplified TCR beta libraries were sequenced as 87-base-pair reads. Processing in the source paper ran as follows. A later analysis tallied 80 million to 95 million unique TCR beta chains across the 700 or so repertoires, and about 10 million of those chains were shared by two or more donors. Raw reads were error-corrected and collapsed into unique sequences by a nearest-neighbor algorithm in which closely related sequences were merged to remove PCR and sequencing errors. CDR3 sequences were aligned to IMGT reference sequences to assign V, D and J gene segments. For a sequence to be retained, a match of at least six nucleotides was required to both a V gene segment and a J gene segment. A rearrangement counted as productive if the CDR3 had no stop codons and remained in frame with V and J, and every other rearrangement counted as non-productive. CDR3 was defined according to IMGT convention as the region running from the second conserved V-encoded cysteine to the conserved J-encoded phenylalanine. In an earlier analysis of approximately 500 of the donors, sequences lacking an unambiguous match to a single V gene segment were excluded. In an earlier analysis of approximately 550 of the donors, V segments were called functional above 56.7% productive rearrangements and were called segregating when the between-donor standard deviation exceeded 5%. To diagnose cytomegalovirus status from the catalog of TCR beta chain sequences, a statistical classification framework was built. V and J gene assignment, in a later analysis, came from comparing TCR nucleotide sequences with IMGT/GENE-DB human TR gene sequences. A later analysis assigned CDR3 sequences and most-parsimonious VDJ recombination scenarios with the TCRdist pipeline. In a later analysis, each TCR beta chain was defined by its CDR3 amino acid sequence together with its V-gene family, and reads lacking a unique V-gene family were excluded. In a later analysis, fewer than 650 highly shared, low-generation-probability nucleotide sequences were removed to address suspected cross-contamination and a sequencing artifact. In a later analysis, a clonal expansion index for each public chain was calculated from normalized within-repertoire ranks of inferred template counts. In a later analysis, generation probabilities were computed using a VDJ recombination model fitted to out-of-frame rearrangements, and the results were checked against IGoR. In a later analysis, TCR-TCR, TCR-HLA and TCR-CMV co-occurrence was scored with hypergeometric tests, and a repertoire-size bias correction was applied to TCR pairs. False discovery rates were estimated in a later analysis by permuting HLA or CMV assignments 20 times. In a later analysis, co-occurring TCRs were grouped with DBSCAN, and TCRdist sequence similarity was added when clustering was performed within HLA-allele-positive subsets. Co-occurrence clustering excluded repertoires with fewer than 30,000 or more than 120,000 public chains, plus five with anomalous nucleotide sharing. Drawn from immuneACCESS, this table holds only the in-frame rearrangements with V and J called that TCRdb kept. Clones are partly lost; checked studies trace under half to an unresolved V gene and leave the rest unexplained. Clone size and the V and J calls come from that table; the DNA yielded D and trimming. A total of about 140,000 clones appear in this sample, 75% to 80% of them only once. The top ten clonotypes cover 3.9% of the sample.

The cohort consisted of hundreds of healthy bone marrow donors. At the time of sampling, all cohort members were nominally healthy, though unrecorded immune exposures were likely present. The donor was CMV seronegative and belonged to the group of over 350 seronegative cohort members. Every donor gave a peripheral blood sample, and the peripheral blood mononuclear cells from that sample were used for TCR beta sequencing. Genomic DNA was extracted from the blood cell samples with the Qiagen DNeasy Blood Extraction Kit. The sequence was collected from a man aged 18 to 30 in good health and CMV-seronegative. The sample comprised PBMCs. The chain couples TRBV27 to TRBJ1-2, and 10 bases in between align with TRBD1. The nucleotides are TGTGCCAGCAGAGTCGACAGGGGGCTATCGTATCAAGGCTACACCTTC. Translated, this is CASRVDRGLSYQGYTF.